The 14 T cell receptor beta chains in this list originate from one sample, sequenced in a study of CD8 T cells in ankylosing spondylitis. TCRdb redid the calling of the 5' RACE reads with MiXCR, one entry per CDR3 protein. This sample has 150,000 to 200,000 distinct CDR3 sequences, with 11% found just once. Sequencing was done on a sample of blood, either unsorted or a sorted T cell fraction (not recorded which). These receptors were taken from a male donor with ankylosing spondylitis or in good health (not recorded which).

This chain uses TRBV12-3 or TRBV12-4 with TRBJ1-1; perhaps TRBD1 as D (5 bases). The CDR3 loop spans 14 amino acids. Trimming took off 7 bases at V and 2 bases at J, with 14 bases between the two ends. The CDR3 loop reads CASNAGGGNTEAFF. The CDR3 DNA is TGTGCCAGCAACGCGGGGGGGGGTAACACTGAAGCTTTCTTT.

This clonotype was seen more than once but under ten times. The rearrangement links TRBV25-1 to TRBJ1-5; 9 bases map to TRBD1. The V segment lost 4 bases and the J segment 3 bases; nucleotides outside the gene matches: 4. The germline V gene encodes CDR1 MGHDK and CDR2 SYGVNS. This CDR3 contains 15 residues. The CDR3 here is CASSGGTGPNQPQHF. In DNA form, the CDR3 reads TGTGCCAGCAGTGGGGGGACAGGGCCCAATCAGCCCCAGCATTTT.

This clonotype came up many times. This sequence joins TRBV29-1 and TRBJ2-2, with D uncertain. Trimming cost V 4 bases and J 3 bases, with 12 bases left between them. This CDR3 has 14 amino acids. CDR1 and CDR2 (germline): SQVTM, ANQGSEA. CDR3 in DNA: TGCAGCGTTGCCGACTTACAAGACACCGGGGAGCTGTTTTTT. It specifies CSVADLQDTGELFF.

The sample holds many counts of this clonotype. This chain uses TRBV5-1 with TRBJ2-7, with TRBD2 as a possible D gene (6 bases). V lost 0 bases and J lost 6, with 13 bases in between. The germline V gene encodes CDR1 SGHRS and CDR2 YFSETQ. The CDR3 runs to 14 residues. The CDR3 loop reads CASSLDGGPGEQYF. As DNA, the CDR3 is TGCGCCAGCAGCTTGGACGGGGGACCCGGCGAGCAGTACTTC. Complete variable domain (other parts from reference TRBV5-1 and TRBJ2-7): KAGVTQTPRYLIKTRGQQVTLSCSPISGHRSVSWYQQTPGQGLQFLFEYFSETQRNKGNFPGRFSGRQFSNSRSEMNVSTLELGDSALYLCASSLDGGPGEQYFGPGTRLTVT.

This clonotype was counted a few times. This chain uses TRBV20-1 with TRBJ1-3, with D unclear. Looked up from germline, CDR1 is DFQATT and CDR2 is SNEGSKA (reference sequence). This CDR3 is built from 14 residues. V dropped 0 bases and J dropped 6 bases, with 12 bases sitting between them. The CDR3 DNA sequence: TGCAGTGCTAGAGATCCGGGAGATACAAACACCATATATTTT. Translating it yields CSARDPGDTNTIYF.

A few counts support this clonotype. The chain uses TRBV5-5 and TRBJ2-2; D is unresolved. The germline V and J ends were trimmed by 0 bases and 7 bases, with 13 bases remaining between them. Germline lookup yields CDR1 SGHKS and CDR2 YYEKEE (reference sequence). The CDR3 spans 15 residues. The CDR3 protein is CASSLALARGGELFF. The DNA of the CDR3 is TGTGCCAGCAGCTTGGCCTTGGCTCGCGGCGGGGAGCTGTTTTTT.

The V gene is TRBV3-1, the J gene TRBJ2-7; D not resolved. CDR1 LGHDT and CDR2 YNNKEL come from the germline V gene (reference sequence). The V end was cut by 0 bases, the J end by 7 bases, with 10 bases between. The length of the CDR3 is 13 residues. In nucleotides, the CDR3 is TGTGCCAGCAGCCAAGATCCAGTCCCAGAGCAGTACTTC. Residues: CASSQDPVPEQYF.

The sample holds many counts of this clonotype. The V gene is TRBV20-1, the J gene TRBJ2-7, with a tentative D call TRBD1 (6 bases). Germline CDR1 DFQATT, CDR2 SNEGSKA (reference sequence). CDR3 length: 12 amino acids. The germline V and J ends were trimmed by 6 bases and 3 bases, with 12 bases remaining between them. CDR3: CSAQGPGYEQYF. The CDR3 nucleotides read TGCAGTGCACAGGGCCCCGGCTACGAGCAGTACTTC.

This clonotype was recorded a few times. The genes are TRBV9 and TRBJ2-1; 9 positions match TRBD2. Unmatched junction bases numbered 7, after V lost 0 bases and J lost 0 bases. CDR1 and CDR2 from the germline V gene are SGDLS and YYNGEE. The CDR3 is 18 amino acids. CDR3 nucleotide sequence: TGTGCCAGCAGCGTAGTTAGCGGGGGCTTGAGCTCCTACAATGAGCAGTTCTTC. This encodes CASSVVSGGLSSYNEQFF.

This clonotype was observed at least ten times. This chain links TRBV21-1 with TRBJ2-3; the DNA was not compared with TRBD1, the D call given in the table. TRBV21-1 is deemed a pseudogene. The CDR3 loop spans 19 amino acids. The CDR3 bases are TGTGCCAGCAGCAAAATGCAACGGGGGCCAGCGGTTAGCACAGATACGCAGTATTTT. It codes for CASSKMQRGPAVSTDTQYF.

At least ten counts were recorded for this clonotype. J is TRBJ1-2 and V is TRBV5-1; D remains unclear. Germline CDR1 SGHRS, CDR2 YFSETQ. Trimming cost V 0 bases and J 8 bases, with 5 bases left between them. The CDR3 runs to 11 residues. The CDR3 DNA follows: TGCGCCAGCAGCTTGGAAGGGGGCTACACCTTC. Its protein product is CASSLEGGYTF.

As to this clonotype: Mismatch with germline at one junction end may stem from a read error. CDR3 nucleotide sequence: TGTGCCAGCAGTTGGGGCGGGAACACCGGGGAGCTGCTTTTT. As protein: CASSWGGNTGELLF. The rearrangement uses TRBV6-5 and TRBJ2-2; possibly TRBD2 for D (6 bases). This CDR3 is built from 14 residues. The germline CDR1 and CDR2 sequences are MNHEY and SVGAGI.

As for this clonotype: Given a much more abundant clone one base away, this may be a read error. V usage is TRBV29-1 and J usage is TRBJ1-1; 7 nucleotides match TRBD1. Germline CDR1 reads SQVTM; CDR2 reads ANQGSEA. The J segment lost 0 bases and the V segment lost 8 bases, leaving 6 bases of the junction unmatched. This CDR3 is 13 amino acids long. CDR3 nucleotide sequence: TGCAGCATTGCGAGGGGGCTGAACACTGAAGCTTTCTTT. The encoded protein is CSIARGLNTEAFF.

In its sample, this clonotype was seen many times. The V and J genes are TRBV5-1 and TRBJ2-7, with 8 positions matching TRBD1. Per germline, CDR1 SGHRS and CDR2 YFSETQ. This CDR3 comprises 14 residues. V gave up 2 bases and J gave up 3 bases; unmatched junction bases: 4. The CDR3 nucleotides are TGCGCCAGCAGCTTAAACAGGGGGGACTACGAGCAGTACTTC. Translating it yields CASSLNRGDYEQYF.